This TCR beta chain was identified in a study of blood T cell repertoires in COVID-19. The overall study: PBMCs, B-cell-depleted T cells, or T cells provided the cDNA or gDNA that made up the material.

The germline V gene encodes CDR1 MNHEY and CDR2 SVGAGI. This CDR3 comprises 14 residues. Trimming left V 2 bases short and J 8 bases short, with 15 bases between. Using immunoSEQ multiplex PCR, the repertoire was profiled, and TCRdb retains in-frame clones only, with some absent. The table has about 82,000 clones, around 78% seen once. V usage is TRBV6-5 and J usage is TRBJ1-2; D is unresolved. This sequence was found in a man aged 60 to 75 with COVID-19, enrolled during active disease. Sequencing used peripheral blood. CDR3 amino acids: CASSYTPTQWGYTF. CDR3 sequence (DNA): TGTGCCAGCAGTTACACGCCGACTCAGTGGGGCTACACCTTC.